This TCR beta chain is from a study of cytomegalovirus exposure and HLA in healthy donors. J was trimmed by 6 bases and V by 6 bases; bases with no gene match: 5. Germline assignment: CDR1 SNHLY and CDR2 FYNNEI. The CDR3 loop spans 14 amino acids. The protocol was immunoSEQ multiplex PCR, while the TCRdb copy is restricted to in-frame clones and leaves out a portion. The sample contains more than 35,000 clones, over 85% of which appear only once. Material for sequencing was PBMCs. The chain employs TRBV2 and TRBJ2-1, with 10 bases identical to TRBD1. The TCR sequence derives from a young man in good health and CMV-seronegative. CDR3 DNA: TGTGCCAGCAGCGCGGGACAGGGGTCCAATGAGCAGTTCTTC. It yields the protein CASSAGQGSNEQFF.